Each of the 18 T cell receptor beta chains below was sequenced from the same sample in a study of blood T cell repertoires in COVID-19. Using immunoSEQ multiplex PCR, the repertoire was profiled, and TCRdb retains in-frame clones only, with some absent. Among more than 100,000 clones listed, approximately 83% were seen once. Sequenced material: peripheral blood. Receptor source: a man aged 80 or over with acute or convalescent COVID-19.

The chain couples TRBV27 to TRBJ1-2; 7 positions agree with TRBD1. With 0 bases clipped from V and 7 bases from J, the junction kept 5 bases outside the gene matches. Germline V gene sequence: CDR1 MNHEY, CDR2 SMNVEV (reference sequence). This CDR3 comprises 14 residues. CDR3: CASSLSKGAGGYTF. The DNA of the CDR3 is TGTGCCAGCAGTTTATCGAAGGGGGCGGGTGGCTACACCTTC.

This rearrangement joins TRBV20-1 to TRBJ2-1; TRBD2 might be the D (5 bases). Trimming removed 3 bases from V and 9 bases from J, with 21 bases in between. This CDR3 is built from 15 residues. Per germline, CDR1 DFQATT and CDR2 SNEGSKA (reference sequence). CDR3 DNA sequence: TGCAGTGCTAGTTCGGCGCTAGCAGGAGCTCGTGAGCAGTTCTTC. This codes for CSASSALAGAREQFF.

The CDR3 is CASSSKGADSPLHF. Here the CDR3 DNA reads TGCGCCAGCAGCTCGAAAGGGGCGGATTCACCCCTCCACTTT. J is TRBJ1-6 and V is TRBV5-1, with D perhaps TRBD1 (5 bases). Germline CDR1 SGHRS, CDR2 YFSETQ. V was cut by 3 bases and J by 8 bases, with 12 bases left in between. The CDR3 has 14 residues.

The chain joins TRBV29-1 to TRBJ1-1; tentatively, D is TRBD1 (6 bases). The CDR3 is 13 amino acids. Trimming removed 4 bases at V and 2 bases at J, with 11 bases between. Germline V gives CDR1 SQVTM, CDR2 ANQGSEA. CDR3 sequence (DNA): TGCAGCGTTGCAGGGGACGGTAACACTGAAGCTTTCTTT. Its protein is CSVAGDGNTEAFF.

CDR3 protein: CASLLGGGSYEQYF. The DNA for the CDR3 is TGTGCCAGCCTTCTGGGGGGTGGCTCCTACGAGCAGTACTTC. V gene TRBV6-5 combines with J gene TRBJ2-7; TRBD2 is a possible D gene (6 bases). This CDR3 contains 14 residues. Looked up from germline, CDR1 is MNHEY and CDR2 is SVGAGI. V was pared by 8 bases and J by 0 bases, with 14 bases between.

V is TRBV5-1 and J is TRBJ2-5; TRBD1 matches at 9 bases. The CDR3 length is 14 residues. Germline CDR1 SGHRS, CDR2 YFSETQ. V lost 3 bases and J lost 5; bases outside the gene matches: 5. In DNA, the CDR3 is TGCGCCAGCAGCTCACAGGGGGCGGTTGAGACCCAGTACTTC. Its protein is CASSSQGAVETQYF. Full variable domain (remainder filled in from reference TRBV5-1 and TRBJ2-5): KAGVTQTPRYLIKTRGQQVTLSCSPISGHRSVSWYQQTPGQGLQFLFEYFSETQRNKGNFPGRFSGRQFSNSRSEMNVSTLELGDSALYLCASSSQGAVETQYFGPGTRLLVL.

CDR3 DNA: TGTGCCAGCAGCCTCGGACTAGCGGACGAGCAGTTCTTC. Protein product: CASSLGLADEQFF. The chain couples TRBV3-1 (or the pseudogene TRBV3-2) to TRBJ2-1; 10 bases map to TRBD2. Germline lookup yields CDR1 LGHDT and CDR2 YNNKEL (reference sequence). The CDR3 covers 13 residues. V was pared by 4 bases and J by 10 bases, with 4 bases of the junction left unmatched.

The chain links TRBV11-2 to TRBJ1-2, with TRBD1 matching 7 bases. The germline V gene has CDR1 SGHAT and CDR2 FQNNGV. The trim removed 5 bases at V and 2 bases at J, leaving 8 bases unmatched. This CDR3 has 15 residues. CDR3 nucleotide sequence: TGTGCCAGCAGCCACCGACAGGGCTGGAACTATGGCTACACCTTC. Its protein is CASSHRQGWNYGYTF.

The CDR3: CASWAGDNEKLFF. In DNA, the CDR3 is TGTGCCAGTTGGGCGGGGGACAATGAAAAACTGTTTTTT. The V call is TRBV19, the J call TRBJ1-4; a weak D match, TRBD1 (5 bases). V shed 8 bases and J shed 5 bases, with 12 bases lying between them. Germline V gene sequence: CDR1 LNHDA, CDR2 SQIVND (reference sequence). This CDR3 has 13 amino acids.

The chain links TRBV7-6 to TRBJ2-5; TRBD2 matches at 13 bases. Germline lookup yields CDR1 SGHVS and CDR2 FNYEAQ. V shed 5 bases, J shed 7 bases, and the junction held 19 bases outside the gene matches. The CDR3 is made up of 19 amino acids. The CDR3 region has the DNA TGTGCCAGCAGCCCCAACAGACTAGCGGGGGGACTCACAGGAGGGACCCAGTACTTC. This codes for CASSPNRLAGGLTGGTQYF. Together with reference TRBV7-6 and TRBJ2-5, the CDR3 gives the full variable domain: GAGVSQSPRYKVTKRGQDVALRCDPISGHVSLYWYRQALGQGPEFLTYFNYEAQQDKSGLPNDRFSAERPEGSISTLTIQRTEQRDSAMYRCASSPNRLAGGLTGGTQYFGPGTRLLVL.

This rearrangement joins TRBV30 to TRBJ1-3; D gene uncertain. CDR3 length: 15 residues. Germline V gene data show CDR1 as GTSNPN and CDR2 as SVGIG (reference sequence). V dropped 2 bases and J dropped 4 bases, with 15 bases sitting between them. The CDR3 region is CAWSTAPPAGNTIYF. The CDR3 bases are TGTGCCTGGAGTACCGCGCCCCCTGCGGGAAACACCATATATTTT.

The V and J genes are TRBV11-2 and TRBJ1-1; TRBD1 is a possible D gene (5 bases). The CDR3 is made up of 15 amino acids. V lost 4 bases and J lost 7, with 19 bases in between. Germline CDR1 SGHAT, CDR2 FQNNGV. CDR3 region: CASSSRAGSGVEAFF. The CDR3, as DNA: TGTGCCAGCAGCTCAAGGGCAGGGTCGGGGGTTGAAGCTTTCTTT.

The chain uses TRBV27 and TRBJ1-2; tentatively, D is TRBD1 (6 bases). The CDR3 covers 15 residues. Germline V gene sequence: CDR1 MNHEY, CDR2 SMNVEV (reference sequence). The V end was cut by 2 bases, the J end by 4 bases, with 14 bases between. CDR3 DNA sequence: TGTGCCAGCAGTTTAGGGGGCAGGGTGGGCTATGGCTACACCTTC. Residues: CASSLGGRVGYGYTF.

The chain joins TRBV28 to TRBJ2-3, with TRBD2 matching over 15 bases. This CDR3 region has 22 residues. V lost 1 base to trimming and J lost 0 bases; unmatched junction nucleotides: 14. The germline gives CDR1 MDHEN, CDR2 SYDVKM. The CDR3 DNA reads as TGTGCCAGCAGTTTATTAGGCGGACTAGCGGGAGGGCCGGGGGAAAGCACAGATACGCAGTATTTT. This sequence encodes CASSLLGGLAGGPGESTDTQYF. Full variable domain (rest looked up from reference TRBV28 and TRBJ2-3): DVKVTQSSRYLVKRTGEKVFLECVQDMDHENMFWYRQDPGLGLRLIYFSYDVKMKEKGDIPEGYSVSREKKERFSLILESASTNQTSMYLCASSLLGGLAGGPGESTDTQYFGPGTRLTVL.

The chain employs TRBV7-9 and TRBJ1-1; no reliable D call. Trimming took 5 bases from V and 1 from J, leaving 14 bases between them. Germline lookup yields CDR1 SEHNR and CDR2 FQNEAQ (reference sequence). CDR3 length: 15 amino acids. The CDR3 region is CASSPRTGTNTEAFF. The DNA of the CDR3 is TGTGCCAGCAGCCCCAGGACGGGAACGAACACTGAAGCTTTCTTT.

The chain combines TRBV14 with TRBJ2-1; TRBD2 matches at 8 bases. V was clipped by 1 base and J by 11 bases; unmatched bases: 7. The CDR3 has 14 residues. Per germline, CDR1 SGHDN and CDR2 FVKESK. This CDR3 reads CASSQVSSGNKQFF. CDR3 DNA sequence: TGTGCCAGCAGCCAAGTGAGTAGCGGGAACAAGCAGTTCTTC.

V gene TRBV19 combines with J gene TRBJ2-1; 10 bases fit TRBD2. In germline, CDR1 is LNHDA, CDR2 SQIVND (reference sequence). There are 16 residues in the CDR3. The junction had 4 bases not matched to a gene; V was cut back by 5 bases and J by 0 bases. The CDR3 reads CASSGSGRRSYNEQFF. In DNA form, the CDR3 reads TGTGCCAGTAGTGGTAGCGGGAGGCGCTCCTACAATGAGCAGTTCTTC.

This clone was seen repeatedly, ten times or more. The V gene is TRBV12-5, the J gene TRBJ1-5; TRBD1 agrees at 7 bases. V gave up 0 bases and J gave up 4 bases; unmatched junction bases: 9. The germline CDR1 and CDR2 sequences are LGHNT and FRNRAP. This CDR3 region has 17 residues. The CDR3 loop is CASGLVPPDRTNQPQHF. The CDR3 region has the DNA TGTGCTAGTGGTTTGGTACCCCCGGACAGGACTAATCAGCCCCAGCATTTT.